These 18 T cell receptor beta chains share one sample of origin, sequenced in a study of cytomegalovirus exposure and HLA in healthy donors (dated by TCRdb to about 2017). Libraries were built with the immunoSEQ multiplex PCR assay. A mixture of 60 forward primers for TCR Vbeta segments and 13 reverse primers for TCR Jbeta segments was used in the multiplex PCR. TCRdb re-hosts the immuneACCESS table, in-frame sequences only. Its copies lack some clones; in the studies checked, an unresolved V gene accounts for under half of them, and the cause for the rest is not known. Across this sample there are approximately 91,000 clones, with about 89% seen only once. The ten most abundant clones make up 9.2% of the sample. Sequenced sample: PBMCs. Receptors originate from a man aged 30 to 39 in good health and CMV-seropositive.

The chain employs TRBV14 and TRBJ2-3, with D tentatively TRBD1 (5 bases). The V end was cut by 1 base, the J end by 11 bases, with 13 bases between. Germline V lookup: CDR1 SGHDN, CDR2 FVKESK. The length of the CDR3 is 13 residues. This chain's CDR3 is CASSQGGAGMQYF. CDR3 nucleotides: TGTGCCAGCAGCCAAGGGGGTGCAGGGATGCAGTATTTT. The complete variable domain, with remaining parts taken from reference TRBV14 and TRBJ2-3, reads EAGVTQFPSHSVIEKGQTVTLRCDPISGHDNLYWYRRVMGKEIKFLLHFVKESKQDESGMPNNRFLAERTGGTYSTLKVQPAELEDSGVYFCASSQGGAGMQYFGPGTRLTVL.

The chain carries TRBV7-2 and TRBJ1-5; a weak D match, TRBD1 (6 bases). V lost 0 bases and J 7 bases, leaving 16 bases between the germline ends. The CDR3 loop spans 16 amino acids. From germline, CDR1 is SGHTA and CDR2 FQGNSA. This CDR3 is CASSLATTGGRQPQHF. CDR3 in DNA: TGTGCCAGCAGCTTAGCGACTACGGGGGGGCGCCAGCCCCAGCATTTT.

In this sample, this clone turned up once. At one end the junction does not follow the germline gene, possibly because of a read error. The rearrangement joins TRBV10-2 to TRBJ2-1; TRBD2 matches at 9 bases. The CDR3 runs to 14 residues. The V gene's germline CDR1 is WSHSY and CDR2 SAAADI. For the CDR3, the DNA is TGCGCCAGCCGTGTTAGCGGGAGCTACAGTGAGCAGTTCTTC. This sequence encodes CASRVSGSYSEQFF.

The rearrangement uses TRBV25-1 and TRBJ2-1; 9 bases map to TRBD2. Losses at the gene ends were 0 bases for V and 9 bases for J; bases not matched to a gene: 0. CDR1 and CDR2 (germline): MGHDK, SYGVNS. The CDR3 runs to 13 residues. CDR3 DNA sequence: TGTGCCAGCAGTGAATATAGCGGGAGTGAGCAGTTCTTC. Translation gives CASSEYSGSEQFF.

Here the CDR3 DNA reads TGTGCCAGCAGCTCGGATACAGATTCCTACGAGCAGTACTTC. Protein: CASSSDTDSYEQYF. This chain uses TRBV7-9 with TRBJ2-7; D remains ambiguous. The ends were cut back, 4 bases at V and 1 base at J, with 11 bases in the middle. The CDR3 runs to 14 residues. From germline, CDR1 is SEHNR and CDR2 FQNEAQ (reference sequence).

This chain connects TRBV27 to TRBJ2-4; maybe TRBD1 (5 bases). Per germline, CDR1 MNHEY and CDR2 SMNVEV (reference sequence). The CDR3 runs to 15 residues. The V end lost 0 bases, the J end lost 4 bases, and 10 bases lay between the germline ends. CDR3 nucleotides: TGTGCCAGCAGTTTATCGCGGCAGGGTAAAAACATTCAGTACTTC. Translating it yields CASSLSRQGKNIQYF.

This chain uses TRBV4-1 with TRBJ1-2; D is undetermined. This CDR3 spans 15 amino acids. Trimming removed 2 bases at V and 0 bases at J, with 10 bases between. In germline, CDR1 is MGHRA, CDR2 YSYEKL. CDR3 coding DNA: TGCGCCAGCAGCCAAAGGGAGACCCCTAACTATGGCTACACCTTC. Encoded protein: CASSQRETPNYGYTF.

This rearrangement joins TRBV21-1 to TRBJ2-2; TRBD2 was called by the table and not checked on the DNA. TRBV21-1 constitutes a pseudogene. The CDR3 loop spans 15 amino acids. CDR3 DNA: TGTGCCAGCAGCGTAAAGCGGGAGAGCACCGGGGAGCTGTTTTTT. It encodes CASSVKRESTGELFF.

This sequence joins TRBV9 and TRBJ2-1; 12 bases align to TRBD2. Germline V gene sequence: CDR1 SGDLS, CDR2 YYNGEE. V trimming: 4 bases; J trimming: 5 bases; junction bases outside the gene matches: 4. The length of the CDR3 is 15 residues. The CDR3 sequence: CASSPWTSGDNEQFF. The CDR3 DNA sequence: TGTGCCAGCAGCCCCTGGACTAGCGGGGACAATGAGCAGTTCTTC.

The V call is TRBV19, the J call TRBJ2-1, with 7 positions matching TRBD2. J was trimmed by 3 bases and V by 4 bases; bases with no gene match: 9. Germline CDR1 LNHDA, CDR2 SQIVND (reference sequence). This CDR3 has 16 residues. The DNA of the CDR3 is TGTGCCAGTAGTACATTAAGCGGGACCGTCTACAATGAGCAGTTCTTC. Its translation: CASSTLSGTVYNEQFF.

The chain has TRBV11-2 and TRBJ2-3, with D tentatively TRBD2 (6 bases). The length of the CDR3 is 16 residues. The germline gives CDR1 SGHAT, CDR2 FQNNGV. The ends were cut back, 2 bases at V and 2 bases at J, with 14 bases in the middle. This CDR3 is CASSLLGRHNTDTQYF. CDR3 nucleotide sequence: TGTGCCAGCAGCTTACTTGGGAGGCACAACACAGATACGCAGTATTTT.

The chain employs TRBV2 and TRBJ2-7; a possible D gene is TRBD2 (7 bases). This CDR3 has 14 amino acids. Trimming left V 11 bases short and J 3 bases short, with 20 bases between. Germline V CDR1 and CDR2: SNHLY, FYNNEI. CDR3 sequence reads: CACLRGGIDYEQYF. The CDR3 DNA reads as TGTGCCTGCCTAAGGGGGGGCATCGACTACGAGCAGTACTTC.

V and J are TRBV19 and TRBJ1-2; D not certain. Trimming took 1 base from V and 10 from J, leaving 19 bases between them. The CDR3 has 15 residues. CDR1 and CDR2 (germline): LNHDA, SQIVND (reference sequence). The CDR3 sequence is CASSIATRGPNYYTF. In DNA, the CDR3 is TGTGCCAGTAGTATAGCTACCCGAGGGCCGAACTACTACACCTTC.

This clone was observed a handful of times. This sequence joins TRBV5-1 and TRBJ2-3, with 10 nucleotides matching TRBD2. Germline V gene lookup returns CDR1 SGHRS and CDR2 YFSETQ. V gave up 2 bases and J gave up 1 base; unmatched junction bases: 10. The CDR3 sequence is 18 residues long. The chain's CDR3 is CASSFNRVGTSGTDTQYF. CDR3 nucleotides: TGCGCCAGCAGCTTTAACAGGGTTGGGACTAGCGGCACAGATACGCAGTATTTT.

The chain uses TRBV6-4 and TRBJ2-3; TRBD2 matches 10 bases. This CDR3 contains 19 residues. Looked up from germline, CDR1 is MRHNA and CDR2 is SNTAGT. Trimming removed 0 bases from V and 3 bases from J; junction bases left unmatched: 12. CDR3 nucleotides: TGTGCCAGCAGTGACTCACCTAGCGGGAGAGGGGGAGAAACAGATACGCAGTATTTT. This codes for CASSDSPSGRGGETDTQYF.

This chain links TRBV4-1 with TRBJ1-1, with D hard to call. CDR1 and CDR2 from the germline V gene are MGHRA and YSYEKL. The length of the CDR3 is 12 residues. With 5 bases removed from V and 3 bases from J, the gap between germline ends came to 7 bases. For the CDR3, the DNA is TGCGCCAGCAGCTCACTTGACACTGAAGCTTTCTTT. Translated: CASSSLDTEAFF.

This chain links TRBV2 with TRBJ2-6; 9 nucleotides agree with TRBD2. Trimming at V came to 5 bases and at J to 2 bases, leaving 10 bases not matched to a gene. This CDR3 is built from 18 residues. Germline loops: CDR1 SNHLY, CDR2 FYNNEI. CDR3 in DNA: TGTGCCAGCAGTACCCTCCGCGGGAGGGCCCCTGGGGCCAACGTCCTGACTTTC. This codes for CASSTLRGRAPGANVLTF.

This clone was counted only a few times. The chain recombines TRBV4-1 with TRBJ1-4; 10 bases are shared with TRBD1. V was clipped by 0 bases and J by 9 bases; unmatched bases: 10. Per germline, CDR1 MGHRA and CDR2 YSYEKL. The CDR3 loop spans 17 amino acids. This chain's CDR3 is CASSQDPSGDRGQKLFF. CDR3 sequence (DNA): TGCGCCAGCAGCCAAGATCCCTCCGGGGACAGGGGTCAAAAACTGTTTTTT.